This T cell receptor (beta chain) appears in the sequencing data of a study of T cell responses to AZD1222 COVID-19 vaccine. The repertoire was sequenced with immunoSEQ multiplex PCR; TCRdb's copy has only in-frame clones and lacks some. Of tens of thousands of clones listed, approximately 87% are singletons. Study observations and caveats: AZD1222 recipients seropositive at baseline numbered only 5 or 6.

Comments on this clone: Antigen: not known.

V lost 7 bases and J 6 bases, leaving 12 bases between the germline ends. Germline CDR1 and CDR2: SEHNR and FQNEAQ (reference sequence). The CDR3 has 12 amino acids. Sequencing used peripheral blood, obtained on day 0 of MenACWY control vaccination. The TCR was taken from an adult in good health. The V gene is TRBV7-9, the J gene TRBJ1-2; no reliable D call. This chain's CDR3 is CASTSGLNGYTF. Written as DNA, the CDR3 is TGTGCCAGCACGTCCGGGTTGAATGGCTACACCTTC.